The entry below describes one T cell receptor (beta chain). This CDR3 region has 13 residues. CDR1 and CDR2 from the germline V gene are SGHTA and FQGNSA. V dropped 6 bases and J dropped 3 bases, with 11 bases sitting between them. This specimen comes from a study of blood T cell repertoires in COVID-19. Generated by immunoSEQ multiplex PCR, the TCRdb table keeps only in-frame clones and is missing some. This table holds roughly 80,000 clones, approximately 91% found once. V usage is TRBV7-2 and J usage is TRBJ1-1, with D possibly matching TRBD1 (6 bases). Sequencing was performed on peripheral blood. The clonotype comes from a man in his forties or fifties with COVID-19, enrolled during active disease. Here the CDR3 reads CASRRGTHTEAFF. The CDR3 DNA reads TGTGCCAGCAGGAGGGGGACGCACACTGAAGCTTTCTTT.